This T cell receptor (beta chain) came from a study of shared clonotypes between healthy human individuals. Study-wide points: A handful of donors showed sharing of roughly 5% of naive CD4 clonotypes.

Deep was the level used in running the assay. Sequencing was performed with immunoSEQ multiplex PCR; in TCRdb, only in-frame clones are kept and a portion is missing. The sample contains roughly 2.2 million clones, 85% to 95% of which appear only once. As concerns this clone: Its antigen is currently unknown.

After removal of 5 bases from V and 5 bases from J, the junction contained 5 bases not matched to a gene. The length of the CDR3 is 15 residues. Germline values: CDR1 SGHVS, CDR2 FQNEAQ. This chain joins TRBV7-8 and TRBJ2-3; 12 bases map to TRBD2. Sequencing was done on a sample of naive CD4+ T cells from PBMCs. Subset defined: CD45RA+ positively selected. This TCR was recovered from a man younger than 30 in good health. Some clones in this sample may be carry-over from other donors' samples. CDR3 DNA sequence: TGTGCCAGCAGCATCTCTAGCGGGAGGGGAGATACGCAGTATTTT. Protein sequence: CASSISSGRGDTQYF.